One and the same sample provided the 16 T cell receptor beta chains below, sequenced in a study of patients and donors after allogeneic stem cell transplantation. One entry per CDR3 protein results from TCRdb running MiXCR on the RT-PCR reads. The sample lists about 87,000 distinct CDR3 sequences, roughly 5.2% occurring once. Sequencing was done on a sample of blood, either unsorted or a sorted T cell fraction (not recorded which). These TCRs come from a human donor who was either an allogeneic HSCT recipient or a stem cell or donor lymphocyte infusion donor (not recorded which). It is not recorded whose cells these are; they may come from a transplant donor.

This clonotype was observed a few times. This chain joins TRBV5-6 and TRBJ1-4; D gene ambiguous. CDR1 is SGHDT, CDR2 YYEEEE, per germline. The CDR3 covers 15 residues. With 5 bases removed from V and 0 bases from J, the gap between germline ends came to 11 bases. The CDR3 region has the DNA TGTGCCAGCAGTCTCTTGACTGCAACTAATGAAAAACTGTTTTTT. Protein product: CASSLLTATNEKLFF. Filled out from reference TRBV5-6 and TRBJ1-4, the complete variable domain reads DAGVTQSPTHLIKTRGQQVTLRCSPKSGHDTVSWYQQALGQGPQFIFQYYEEEERQRGNFPDRFSGHQFPNYSSELNVNALLLGDSALYLCASSLLTATNEKLFFGSGTQLSVL.

This clonotype came up many times. This sequence joins TRBV5-1 and TRBJ1-4; 7 nucleotides line up with TRBD1. V was clipped by 5 bases and J by 8 bases; unmatched bases: 3. In germline, CDR1 is SGHRS, CDR2 YFSETQ. The CDR3 runs 12 residues. The CDR3 is CASRGTAEKLFF. In nucleotides, the CDR3 is TGCGCCAGCAGAGGGACAGCCGAAAAACTGTTTTTT.

The genes are TRBV10-1 and TRBJ2-3, with 13 bases that match TRBD2. This CDR3 comprises 15 residues. V was clipped by 3 bases and J by 6 bases; unmatched bases: 3. Germline CDR1 reads WNHNN; CDR2 reads SYGVQD (reference sequence). The CDR3 loop is CASSEGLAGADTQYF. CDR3 coding DNA: TGCGCCAGCAGTGAAGGACTAGCGGGGGCGGATACGCAGTATTTT.

This clonotype appeared many times. A much larger clone is a single base away; this may be a read error. This chain uses TRBV13 with TRBJ2-7; maybe TRBD1 (5 bases). CDR1 is PRHDT, CDR2 FYEKMQ, per germline (reference sequence). With 1 base removed from V and 0 bases from J, the gap between germline ends came to 13 bases. The CDR3 covers 16 residues. In nucleotides, the CDR3 is TGTGCCAGCAGCTTAGCCAGGACAAGTCTCTCCTACGAGCAGTACTTC. It yields the protein CASSLARTSLSYEQYF. Drawing the rest from reference TRBV13 and TRBJ2-7, the complete variable domain is AAGVIQSPRHLIKEKRETATLKCYPIPRHDTVYWYQQGPGQDPQFLISFYEKMQSDKGSIPDRFSAQQFSDYHSELNMSSLELGDSALYFCASSLARTSLSYEQYFGPGTRLTVT.

V and J are TRBV7-2 and TRBJ2-2; 9 nucleotides match TRBD2. CDR1 SGHTA and CDR2 FQGNSA come from the germline V gene. V was pared by 3 bases and J by 6 bases, with 8 bases of the junction left unmatched. The length of the CDR3 is 16 residues. The CDR3 region has the DNA TGTGCCAGCAGCTTCATAGCGGGGGTACGGCCCGGGGAGCTGTTTTTT. This sequence encodes CASSFIAGVRPGELFF.

This chain links TRBV10-2 with TRBJ2-7; D is unclear. V lost 0 bases and J lost 4, with 7 bases in between. The germline gives CDR1 WSHSY, CDR2 SAAADI. This CDR3 has 13 residues. This chain's CDR3 is CASSESWIYEQYF. CDR3 sequence (DNA): TGCGCCAGCAGTGAGTCTTGGATATACGAGCAGTACTTC.

V gene TRBV20-1 combines with J gene TRBJ1-2; D might be TRBD1 (6 bases). The germline V gene encodes CDR1 DFQATT and CDR2 SNEGSKA (reference sequence). V dropped 0 bases and J dropped 9 bases, with 11 bases sitting between them. The CDR3 sequence is 12 residues long. In nucleotides, the CDR3 is TGCAGTGCTAGAGATACAGGGCAAAGCTACACCTTC. It encodes CSARDTGQSYTF.

There are many counts of this clonotype. The V gene is TRBV20-1, the J gene TRBJ1-1; 9 nucleotides line up with TRBD1. V was pared by 6 bases and J by 11 bases, with 4 bases of the junction left unmatched. The CDR3 runs to 10 residues. From germline, CDR1 is DFQATT and CDR2 SNEGSKA (reference sequence). In nucleotides, the CDR3 is TGCAGTGCAGGGGACAGGGTGGCTTTCTTT. It codes for CSAGDRVAFF.

There are many counts of this clonotype. This sequence joins TRBV18 and TRBJ1-5; a weak D match, TRBD1 (5 bases). V lost 3 bases and J 4 bases, leaving 13 bases between the germline ends. Germline V gives CDR1 KGHSH, CDR2 LQKENI. The CDR3 is made up of 15 amino acids. The CDR3 is CASSPSGAANQPQHF. CDR3 sequence (DNA): TGTGCCAGCTCACCGAGTGGGGCAGCGAATCAGCCCCAGCATTTT. The complete variable domain, with remaining parts taken from reference TRBV18 and TRBJ1-5, reads NAGVMQNPRHLVRRRGQEARLRCSPMKGHSHVYWYRQLPEEGLKFMVYLQKENIIDESGMPKERFSAEFPKEGPSILRIQQVVRGDSAAYFCASSPSGAANQPQHFGDGTRLSIL.

Many counts were recorded for this clonotype. The rearrangement joins TRBV20-1 to TRBJ2-7; D gene ambiguous. Looked up from germline, CDR1 is DFQATT and CDR2 is SNEGSKA (reference sequence). The CDR3 totals 10 residues. V gave up 0 bases and J gave up 6 bases, with 3 bases separating them. CDR3 in DNA: TGCAGTGCTAGAGAATCCGAGCAGTACTTC. Protein: CSARESEQYF.

This clonotype appeared a few times. The chain carries TRBV30 and TRBJ1-2, with D hard to call. This CDR3 contains 13 residues. Trimming took off 0 bases at V and 4 bases at J, with 9 bases between the two ends. CDR1 is GTSNPN, CDR2 SVGIG, per germline (reference sequence). The CDR3 coding sequence is TGTGCCTGGAGTGTACACAGCCCCTATGGCTACACCTTC. Amino acid sequence: CAWSVHSPYGYTF.

This clonotype was picked up many times. This chain uses TRBV5-5 with TRBJ1-6; D gene uncertain. The germline V gene has CDR1 SGHKS and CDR2 YYEKEE (reference sequence). This CDR3 contains 13 residues. Trimming took 1 base from V and 8 from J, leaving 7 bases between them. CDR3 loop: CASSLRYDSPLHF. Here the CDR3 DNA reads TGTGCCAGCAGCTTGCGTTACGATTCACCCCTCCACTTT.

This clonotype was seen more than once but under ten times. V and J are TRBV20-1 and TRBJ1-3, with unresolved D. CDR1 DFQATT and CDR2 SNEGSKA come from the germline V gene (reference sequence). CDR3 length: 13 residues. Trimming cost V 5 bases and J 0 bases, with 8 bases left between them. The CDR3 region is CSARGSSGNTIYF. The CDR3 DNA sequence: TGCAGTGCTCGGGGAAGCTCTGGAAACACCATATATTTT.

This clonotype has at least ten counts. The V and J genes are TRBV29-1 and TRBJ2-5; D might be TRBD2 (6 bases). The CDR3 totals 16 residues. V lost 1 base and J lost 2, with 17 bases in between. Looked up from germline, CDR1 is SQVTM and CDR2 is ANQGSEA. The CDR3 here is CSVEAPRGDYQETQYF. The CDR3 DNA reads TGCAGCGTTGAAGCCCCCCGCGGGGATTATCAAGAGACCCAGTACTTC.

This clonotype was detected ten times or more. The chain links TRBV27 to TRBJ2-1; D is perhaps TRBD2 (5 bases). This CDR3 spans 12 amino acids. Germline V lookup: CDR1 MNHEY, CDR2 SMNVEV (reference sequence). Trimming cost V 5 bases and J 8 bases, with 10 bases left between them. CDR3 DNA: TGTGCCAGCAGTCTAACTAGGTATGAGCAGTTCTTC. Protein: CASSLTRYEQFF.

This clonotype came up many times. The CDR3 bases are TGTGCCAGCATCCGAGATCCTACCGGGGAGCTGTTTTTT. Translating gives CASIRDPTGELFF. The gene calls are TRBV6-6 and TRBJ2-2; D is undetermined. The CDR3 contains 13 residues. The germline V gene encodes CDR1 MNHNY and CDR2 SVGAGI (reference sequence). V gave up 7 bases and J gave up 5 bases, with 11 bases separating them.